These T cell receptor beta chains were read from a single sample in a study of blood T cell repertoires in COVID-19. The table came from immunoSEQ multiplex PCR; TCRdb's copy has only in-frame clones and leaves some out. The data hold a few hundred thousand clones, with around 90% observed a single time. The sample comprised peripheral blood. The receptors originated from a woman aged 55-70 years with COVID-19, enrolled during active disease. Both conserved end residues are part of each CDR3. Fields, in order: V gene, J gene, clone size, D gene, CDR3 DNA, CDR3 protein. The D gene is left open where the match is weak. Size is omitted from some rows. Given values are once, few, many or a class for expanded clones.

v_gene: TRBV7-8; j_gene: TRBJ1-4; abundance: once; d_gene: -; CDR3nt: TGTGCCAGCAGCTTAGACCCGATAGCAACTAATGAAAAACTGTTTTTT; CDR3aa: CASSLDPIATNEKLFF
v_gene: TRBV12-5; j_gene: TRBJ2-1; abundance: once; d_gene: TRBD2; CDR3nt: TGTGCTAGTGGTTTGTCCCGCGGTGGACTAGCTTTCTACAATGAGCAGTTCTTC; CDR3aa: CASGLSRGGLAFYNEQFF
v_gene: TRBV11-2; j_gene: TRBJ1-6; abundance: few; d_gene: -; CDR3nt: TGTGCCAGCAGCTTTTCGGGGGACAATTCACCCCTCCACTTT; CDR3aa: CASSFSGDNSPLHF
v_gene: TRBV4-1; j_gene: TRBJ2-3; abundance: -; d_gene: TRBD2; CDR3nt: TGCGCCAGCAGCCAAGGACTAGCGGACTACACAGATACGCAGTATTTT; CDR3aa: CASSQGLADYTDTQYF
v_gene: TRBV19; j_gene: TRBJ1-5; abundance: -; d_gene: -; CDR3nt: TGTGCCAGTAGTATTGAAGGGGAGGGCAATCAGCCCCAGCATTTT; CDR3aa: CASSIEGEGNQPQHF
v_gene: TRBV27; j_gene: TRBJ1-6; abundance: -; d_gene: -; CDR3nt: TGTGCCAGCAGTTTAGGGGGCAGGGGTAATTCACCCCTCCACTTT; CDR3aa: CASSLGGRGNSPLHF
v_gene: TRBV7-2; j_gene: TRBJ1-2; abundance: once; d_gene: -; CDR3nt: TGTGCCAGCAGCTTCACCCTATATGGCTACACCTTC; CDR3aa: CASSFTLYGYTF
v_gene: TRBV7-3; j_gene: TRBJ2-7; abundance: -; d_gene: -; CDR3nt: TGTGCCAGCAGCTTAGAGGGGGCTAGCGGGCGCGAGCAGTACTTC; CDR3aa: CASSLEGASGREQYF
v_gene: TRBV2; j_gene: TRBJ2-5; abundance: -; d_gene: TRBD1; CDR3nt: TGTGCCAGCAGTGATGACAGGGGTATCGAGACCCAGTACTTC; CDR3aa: CASSDDRGIETQYF
v_gene: TRBV19; j_gene: TRBJ1-1; abundance: -; d_gene: TRBD1; CDR3nt: TGTGCCAGTAGTCCGGGACAGATTGAAGCTTTCTTT; CDR3aa: CASSPGQIEAFF
v_gene: TRBV7-9; j_gene: TRBJ1-2; abundance: -; d_gene: TRBD1; CDR3nt: TGTGCCAGCAACCGACAGGGGGCAAACTATGGCTACACCTTC; CDR3aa: CASNRQGANYGYTF
v_gene: TRBV11-3; j_gene: TRBJ2-7; abundance: -; d_gene: -; CDR3nt: TGTGCCAGCAGTACAGGGTTCGGCGAGCAGTACTTC; CDR3aa: CASSTGFGEQYF
v_gene: TRBV4-3; j_gene: TRBJ2-3; abundance: -; d_gene: TRBD1; CDR3nt: TGCGCCAGCAGCCAAGACCGACAGGGGCAGGATACGCAGTATTTT; CDR3aa: CASSQDRQGQDTQYF
v_gene: TRBV5-1; j_gene: TRBJ2-1; abundance: -; d_gene: -; CDR3nt: TGCGCCAGCAGCGCCACCTCGGGACAATACAATGAGCAGTTCTTC; CDR3aa: CASSATSGQYNEQFF
v_gene: TRBV4-2; j_gene: TRBJ2-7; abundance: -; d_gene: -; CDR3nt: TGTGCCAGCAGCCAGGCTCCTGCGGGGGCCCCTTACGAGCAGTACTTC; CDR3aa: CASSQAPAGAPYEQYF
v_gene: TRBV6-5; j_gene: TRBJ2-7; abundance: once; d_gene: TRBD1; CDR3nt: TGTGCCAGCAGTCCTGCCGGGACAGGGGGCTACGAGCAGTACTTC; CDR3aa: CASSPAGTGGYEQYF
v_gene: TRBV6-5; j_gene: TRBJ2-3; abundance: -; d_gene: -; CDR3nt: TGTGCCAGCACCCGTCAGGTGAAAGATACGCAGTATTTT; CDR3aa: CASTRQVKDTQYF
v_gene: TRBV7-2; j_gene: TRBJ1-3; abundance: -; d_gene: TRBD1; CDR3nt: TGTGCCAGCAGCGTCGACAGGGGAGGGGGAAACACCATATATTTT; CDR3aa: CASSVDRGGGNTIYF
v_gene: TRBV7-2; j_gene: TRBJ1-2; abundance: few; d_gene: -; CDR3nt: TGTGCCAGCAGCTTGGAGAGGTTGTCTGGCTACACCTTC; CDR3aa: CASSLERLSGYTF
v_gene: TRBV10-3; j_gene: TRBJ1-3; abundance: -; d_gene: -; CDR3nt: TGTGCCATCAGTAGTAGTAGGCAGGACTCTGGAAACACCATATATTTT; CDR3aa: CAISSSRQDSGNTIYF
v_gene: TRBV7-9; j_gene: TRBJ2-3; abundance: -; d_gene: TRBD2; CDR3nt: TGTGCCAGCAGCGCGACTAGCGGGGGCTACCACCCCCCCTATACGCAGTATTTT; CDR3aa: CASSATSGGYHPPYTQYF
v_gene: TRBV28; j_gene: TRBJ1-2; abundance: -; d_gene: -; CDR3nt: TGTGCCAGCACCGCGGGGGGGCGGAACTATGGCTACACCTTC; CDR3aa: CASTAGGRNYGYTF
v_gene: TRBV19; j_gene: TRBJ1-6; abundance: -; d_gene: -; CDR3nt: TGTGCCAGTAGCCGGGACGGGACTCGCGTCGGAGGATCACCCCTCCACTTT; CDR3aa: CASSRDGTRVGGSPLHF
v_gene: TRBV30; j_gene: TRBJ1-3; abundance: -; d_gene: -; CDR3nt: TGTGCCTGGAGTGCGCCCTACTCTGGAAACACCATATATTTT; CDR3aa: CAWSAPYSGNTIYF
v_gene: TRBV5-1; j_gene: TRBJ2-6; abundance: -; d_gene: -; CDR3nt: TGCGCCAGCAGCTTGGCAGAGGCGGCGAGGGCTGGGGCCAACGTCCTGACTTTC; CDR3aa: CASSLAEAARAGANVLTF
v_gene: TRBV7-9; j_gene: TRBJ1-1; abundance: -; d_gene: -; CDR3nt: TGTGCCAGCAGCTGGGAGGGGGTTGGGACTGAAGCTTTCTTT; CDR3aa: CASSWEGVGTEAFF
v_gene: TRBV5-1; j_gene: TRBJ2-6; abundance: -; d_gene: -; CDR3nt: TGCGCCAGCAGCTTTTACTCTGGGGCCAACGTCCTGACTTTC; CDR3aa: CASSFYSGANVLTF